This T cell receptor (beta chain) was captured by sequencing in a study of sequential checkpoint blockade in melanoma. Stated treatment: randomized to nivolumab then ipilimumab (arm A) or the reverse (arm B). No patient had prior DNA-damaging chemotherapy. PBMC sorting kept live CD3+CD8+ cells without CD19 or CD56. Repertoires were generated with immunoSEQ multiplex PCR, while TCRdb's copy carries only in-frame clones and drops some. The table has thousands of clones, roughly three fifths seen once. This clone has more than one count but fewer than ten. This CDR3 region has 16 residues. The germline CDR1 and CDR2 sequences are SGHVS and FNYEAQ. Trimming pared 0 bases from V and 0 bases from J, leaving 9 bases between.

The material was CD8+ T cells sorted from blood (inferred from file names), obtained from a patient given nivolumab and ipilimumab in sequence. The sequence was collected from a human donor with melanoma. This sequence joins TRBV7-6 and TRBJ2-1, with D perhaps TRBD2 (5 bases). The DNA of the CDR3 is TGTGCCAGCAGCTTAGCATCGGGAAGCTCCTACAATGAGCAGTTCTTC. This encodes CASSLASGSSYNEQFF.